This T cell receptor beta chain was recorded in a study of blood T cell repertoires in COVID-19. For the study at large: Samples came from the United States, Italy and Spain, spanning acute and convalescent COVID-19.

CDR1 and CDR2 (germline): SGHRS, YFSETQ. The CDR3 length is 13 residues. The V and J ends lost 4 bases and 3 bases, in that order; junction bases with no gene match: 3. Authors' analysis steps: Estimated nucleated cell counts came from reference gene primer amplification. Here immunoSEQ multiplex PCR was the method, and the copy in TCRdb shows in-frame clones only, minus some. D and trimming were read from the DNA, whereas the V and J calls and clone size are those reported in that table. This sample carries more than 200,000 clones, around four fifths of them seen once, and the ten largest clones take 2% to 3%.

Sequences were obtained from peripheral blood. This sequence originates from a woman in her seventies with active or convalescent COVID-19. This chain joins TRBV5-1 and TRBJ2-7, with 8 bases matching TRBD1. CDR3 in amino acids: CASSPDRDYEQYF. DNA for the CDR3: TGCGCCAGCAGCCCGGACAGGGACTACGAGCAGTACTTC.